A single sample gave rise to the 3 T cell receptor beta chains below, sequenced in a study of T cells expressing NK-cell markers. TCRdb reprocessed the 5' RACE reads, with one entry per CDR3 protein and no DNA. The sample holds about 260,000 distinct CDR3 sequences. Input material: blood T cells: a sorted CD56 or NKG2C T cell subset, CD4+ or CD8+ T cells, or bulk PBMC T cells (not recorded which). These receptor sequences come from a young man in good health.

This rearrangement joins TRBV4-3 to TRBJ2-7. Germline-derived CDR1 and CDR2 are LGHNA and YSLEER. The CDR3 is made up of 15 amino acids. CDR3 sequence reads: CASSQVREGRYEQYF.

The chain employs TRBV10-3 and TRBJ1-1; the TRBD1 assignment by TCRdb is unverifiable without DNA. Germline CDR1 reads ENHRY; CDR2 reads SYGVKD. This CDR3 spans 15 amino acids. The CDR3 loop reads CAIKWGQGIDTEAFF.

V usage is TRBV29-1 and J usage is TRBJ1-4; TCRdb proposes TRBD1, but this gene call is untestable without DNA. The CDR3 spans 14 residues. Germline V gene lookup returns CDR1 SQVTM and CDR2 ANQGSEA. CDR3 sequence: CSVERTGDRGKLFF.